Below, 30 T cell receptor beta chains from the same sample are listed, as sequenced in a study of Ad26.COV2.S vaccination and SARS-CoV-2 variants. This table comes from immunoSEQ multiplex PCR, and its TCRdb copy is limited to in-frame clones, with some not included. The data hold around 350,000 clones, with about 88% observed a single time. Treatment denoted: roughly 19 received Ad26.COV2.S at low or high dose, single or two shots; 5 received placebo; per-sample allocation not given. Sampling was performed 63 days after the first vaccine or placebo injection. The sequencing here drew on peripheral blood, taken in a trial of Ad26.COV2.S vaccine versus placebo. The receptor source for this set is a person between 18 and 65 years old who received the Ad26.COV2.S COVID-19 vaccine or a placebo.

This clone was counted a single time. The chain employs TRBV30 and TRBJ1-4; D might be TRBD1 (6 bases). V was pared by 3 bases and J by 0 bases, with 14 bases between. The CDR3 has 16 residues. CDR1 is GTSNPN and CDR2 is SVGIG in the germline V gene (reference sequence). As DNA, the CDR3 is TGTGCCTGGAGCGCCGGGACATCTTCAACTAATGAAAAACTGTTTTTT. This translates into CAWSAGTSSTNEKLFF.

The chain couples TRBV15 to TRBJ1-1; D is ambiguous. Germline V gives CDR1 LNHNV, CDR2 YYDKDF (reference sequence). V was cut by 1 base and J by 10 bases, with 7 bases left in between. The CDR3 totals 11 residues. CDR3 amino acids: CATSRGRGAFF. The DNA for the CDR3 is TGTGCCACCAGCAGAGGAAGAGGAGCTTTCTTT.

The chain links TRBV6-5 to TRBJ2-3; 14 bases match TRBD2. Trimming cost V 6 bases and J 5 bases; bases outside gene matches: 4. Germline CDR1 MNHEY, CDR2 SVGAGI. This CDR3 comprises 15 residues. The CDR3 sequence is CASRWTSGGIDTQYF. Here the CDR3 DNA reads TGTGCCAGCAGGTGGACTAGCGGGGGGATAGATACGCAGTATTTT.

The rearrangement joins TRBV29-1 to TRBJ1-4, with unresolved D. Germline V gene data show CDR1 as SQVTM and CDR2 as ANQGSEA. The CDR3 consists of 11 residues. V was shortened by 7 bases and J by 8 bases, with 11 bases between the two germline ends. DNA of the CDR3: TGCAGCGCCAGAGTACGCGAAAAACTGTTTTTT. Encoded protein: CSARVREKLFF.

A remark on this clone: At the DNA level, this CDR3 is encoded by other sequences in the same sample as well. The rearrangement links TRBV29-1 to TRBJ1-2; 9 bases are shared with TRBD1. CDR1 SQVTM and CDR2 ANQGSEA come from the germline V gene. This CDR3 region has 13 residues. V lost 7 bases and J lost 4; bases outside the gene matches: 7. In nucleotides, the CDR3 is TGCAGCGCTACAGGGGGCAGTGGCTATGGCTACACCTTC. Amino acids: CSATGGSGYGYTF.

This chain links TRBV10-3 with TRBJ1-1, with D unclear. The CDR3 has 14 amino acids. The germline V and J ends were trimmed by 3 bases and 1 base, with 9 bases remaining between them. CDR1 and CDR2 (germline): ENHRY, SYGVKD. The CDR3 DNA reads TGTGCCATCAGTGAAGTCCCACAGAACACTGAAGCTTTCTTT. Protein: CAISEVPQNTEAFF.

V is TRBV11-2 and J is TRBJ2-3; D might be TRBD2 (5 bases). The V end was cut by 5 bases, the J end by 6 bases, with 12 bases between. CDR1 and CDR2 from the germline V gene are SGHAT and FQNNGV. The CDR3 loop spans 13 amino acids. The CDR3 coding sequence is TGTGCCAGCAGCAGGACTGCTGGGGATACGCAGTATTTT. Its translation is CASSRTAGDTQYF.

V gene TRBV28 combines with J gene TRBJ1-2, with D perhaps matching TRBD1 (5 bases). Germline assignment: CDR1 MDHEN and CDR2 SYDVKM. This CDR3 has 16 residues. The V end lost 5 bases, the J end lost 0 bases, and 16 bases lay between the germline ends. CDR3 in DNA: TGTGCCAGCAGTCCGTATGGGGGAGCAGCTAACTATGGCTACACCTTC. Its translation is CASSPYGGAANYGYTF.

This clone was found many times. This chain joins TRBV30 and TRBJ2-2; D is unclear. This CDR3 region has 16 residues. Germline V gene data show CDR1 as GTSNPN and CDR2 as SVGIG (reference sequence). Trimming took 2 bases from V and 1 from J, leaving 14 bases between them. The CDR3 DNA reads as TGTGCCTGGAGTATCGGTGATACCTTGAACACCGGGGAGCTGTTTTTT. This sequence encodes CAWSIGDTLNTGELFF.

The chain combines TRBV12-5 with TRBJ2-3; 9 nucleotides agree with TRBD2. The V segment lost 1 base and the J segment 4 bases; nucleotides outside the gene matches: 3. The CDR3 length is 15 residues. From germline, CDR1 is LGHNT and CDR2 FRNRAP. CDR3 coding DNA: TGTGCTAGTGGTTTGGGGACTAGCGATGCAGATACGCAGTATTTT. This codes for CASGLGTSDADTQYF.

The gene calls are TRBV4-3 and TRBJ2-7, with D unclear. Trimming removed 0 bases at V and 1 base at J, with 7 bases between. The length of the CDR3 is 14 residues. CDR1 LGHNA and CDR2 YSLEER come from the germline V gene. The CDR3 region has the DNA TGCGCCAGCAGCCAAGATCGTGAGTCCTACGAGCAGTACTTC. Protein: CASSQDRESYEQYF.

The chain carries TRBV27 and TRBJ2-2, with 12 bases fitting TRBD1. After removal of 4 bases from V and 6 bases from J, the junction contained 15 bases not matched to a gene. Looked up from germline, CDR1 is MNHEY and CDR2 is SMNVEV (reference sequence). The CDR3 totals 19 residues. The CDR3 nucleotides are TGTGCCAGCAGTTCCTCGCCGGGACAGGGGGCGCGGAAGTCCGGGGAGCTGTTTTTT. This translates into CASSSSPGQGARKSGELFF.

The J gene is TRBJ1-3, the V gene TRBV7-2; tentatively, D is TRBD1 (5 bases). CDR3 length: 16 residues. Per the germline V gene, CDR1 is SGHTA and CDR2 is FQGNSA. V was shortened by 2 bases and J by 0 bases, with 11 bases between the two germline ends. For the CDR3, the DNA is TGTGCCAGCAGCTTAATAGGGGCAGGCTCTGGAAACACCATATATTTT. Translated, it gives CASSLIGAGSGNTIYF.

V and J are TRBV27 and TRBJ2-1; D possibly uses TRBD1 or TRBD2 (5 bases each). The CDR3 is made up of 16 amino acids. The V gene lost 1 base and the J gene lost 1 base, with 11 bases spanning the gap. Germline CDR1 is MNHEY and CDR2 is SMNVEV (reference sequence). The DNA of the CDR3 is TGTGCCAGCAGTTTATGGGCAGGGAGATCCTACAATGAGCAGTTCTTC. It is translated as CASSLWAGRSYNEQFF.

For the CDR3, the DNA is TGCAGTGCCCAGGGAGCAACGGAGCAGTACTTC. Translation gives CSAQGATEQYF. V gene TRBV20-1 combines with J gene TRBJ2-7, with D possibly called TRBD1 or TRBD2 (5 bases each). The CDR3 is 11 residues long. Germline assignment: CDR1 DFQATT and CDR2 SNEGSKA (reference sequence). V lost 6 bases, J lost 7 bases, and 13 bases lay in between.

V is TRBV13 and J is TRBJ2-5, with D uncertain. The CDR3 has 15 amino acids. CDR1 is PRHDT and CDR2 is FYEKMQ in the germline V gene (reference sequence). V was clipped by 2 bases and J by 1 base, with 11 bases between them. The CDR3 here is CASSLPWPAQETQYF. CDR3 in DNA: TGTGCCAGCAGCTTACCTTGGCCAGCCCAAGAGACCCAGTACTTC.

The chain joins TRBV5-6 to TRBJ2-1; no firm D call. Deletions cut 1 base from V and 8 bases from J, with 4 bases between. The CDR3 length is 11 residues. CDR1 and CDR2 from the germline V gene are SGHDT and YYEEEE. The CDR3 spells CASSLIHEQFF. CDR3 DNA sequence: TGTGCCAGCAGCTTGATCCATGAGCAGTTCTTC.

The chain carries TRBV6-5 and TRBJ1-1; possibly TRBD1 for D (5 bases). The CDR3 runs 15 residues. CDR1 is MNHEY and CDR2 is SVGAGI in the germline V gene. V dropped 5 bases and J dropped 1 base, with 14 bases sitting between them. The CDR3 coding sequence is TGTGCCAGCAGTATGGGACCTTCTGGGAACACTGAAGCTTTCTTT. Its protein is CASSMGPSGNTEAFF.

The chain links TRBV19 to TRBJ2-7; TRBD1 matches at 9 bases. The V gene end was trimmed by 6 bases and the J gene end by 0 bases; junction bases not matched to a gene: 3. This CDR3 is 14 amino acids long. Germline CDR1 and CDR2: LNHDA and SQIVND (reference sequence). The CDR3 here is CASSMGQGSYEQYF. CDR3 bases: TGTGCCAGTAGCATGGGACAGGGCTCCTACGAGCAGTACTTC.

V gene TRBV7-2 combines with J gene TRBJ2-1; TRBD1 agrees at 7 bases. V shed 5 bases and J 7 bases; nucleotides not matched to a gene: 11. The CDR3 is made up of 15 amino acids. Germline CDR1 is SGHTA and CDR2 is FQGNSA. CDR3 in DNA: TGTGCCAGCAGCAACCCAGACAGGGTTAGGAATGAGCAGTTCTTC. This sequence encodes CASSNPDRVRNEQFF. Full variable domain (outside the CDR3, taken from reference TRBV7-2 and TRBJ2-1): GAGVSQSPSNKVTEKGKDVELRCDPISGHTALYWYRQSLGQGLEFLIYFQGNSAPDKSGLPSDRFSAERTGGSVSTLTIQRTQQEDSAVYLCASSNPDRVRNEQFFGPGTRLTVL.

The chain links TRBV5-1 to TRBJ1-1; D call uncertain. The CDR3 has 14 amino acids. Per the germline V gene, CDR1 is SGHRS and CDR2 is YFSETQ. Trimming took 0 bases from V and 4 from J, leaving 10 bases between them. The CDR3 DNA sequence: TGCGCCAGCAGCTTGGTTGGGGATGCCACTGAAGCTTTCTTT. Protein: CASSLVGDATEAFF.

The V call is TRBV28, the J call TRBJ1-3, with a possible D match to TRBD1 (6 bases). Per the germline V gene, CDR1 is MDHEN and CDR2 is SYDVKM. V lost 6 bases, J lost 2 bases, and 14 bases lay in between. This CDR3 has 15 amino acids. For the CDR3, the DNA is TGTGCCAGCAGCCCGGGGGGGCCCGCTGGAAACACCATATATTTT. Translation: CASSPGGPAGNTIYF.

V and J are TRBV7-2 and TRBJ2-7; D might be TRBD1 or TRBD2, each matching 5 bases. The length of the CDR3 is 15 residues. Germline lookup yields CDR1 SGHTA and CDR2 FQGNSA. The V and J ends lost 1 base and 2 bases respectively, with 12 bases between them. The CDR3 loop is CASSLEVGVTYEQYF. CDR3 nucleotides: TGTGCCAGCAGCTTAGAGGTGGGGGTAACCTACGAGCAGTACTTC. Together with reference TRBV7-2 and TRBJ2-7, the CDR3 gives the full variable domain: GAGVSQSPSNKVTEKGKDVELRCDPISGHTALYWYRQSLGQGLEFLIYFQGNSAPDKSGLPSDRFSAERTGGSVSTLTIQRTQQEDSAVYLCASSLEVGVTYEQYFGPGTRLTVT.

V gene TRBV24-1 combines with J gene TRBJ2-3; D might be TRBD1 (6 bases). In germline, CDR1 is KGHDR, CDR2 SFDVKD. V was pared by 3 bases and J by 4 bases, with 13 bases between. The CDR3 is made up of 15 amino acids. The CDR3 reads CATSDRGKGSDTQYF. The CDR3 nucleotides read TGTGCCACCAGTGATAGGGGGAAGGGTTCAGATACGCAGTATTTT.

The chain combines TRBV3-1 (or the pseudogene TRBV3-2) with TRBJ1-6, with D possibly TRBD1 on 5 matching bases. The CDR3 sequence is 15 residues long. Trimming removed 4 bases from V and 7 bases from J, with 14 bases in between. In germline, CDR1 is LGHDT, CDR2 YNNKEL (reference sequence). The CDR3 here is CASSRHRGRNSPLHF. The DNA for the CDR3 is TGTGCCAGCAGCCGGCACCGGGGCCGAAATTCACCCCTCCACTTT.

This clone was counted between two and nine times. The V gene is TRBV6-6, the J gene TRBJ2-7, with TRBD2 matching 11 bases. The CDR3 runs to 15 residues. V dropped 6 bases and J dropped 3; count of bases not matched to a gene: 7. Germline V lookup: CDR1 MNHNY, CDR2 SVGAGI (reference sequence). The CDR3 reads CASRNSGGADYEQYF. DNA for the CDR3: TGTGCCAGCAGGAATAGCGGGGGGGCCGACTACGAGCAGTACTTC.

V gene TRBV7-8 combines with J gene TRBJ2-6, with TRBD2 as a possible D gene (6 bases). Trimming stripped 5 bases from V and 0 bases from J, with 11 bases between. The CDR3 spans 16 residues. Per the germline V gene, CDR1 is SGHVS and CDR2 is FQNEAQ. CDR3: CASSAGLSSGANVLTF. The CDR3 nucleotides read TGTGCCAGCAGCGCGGGGCTAAGCTCTGGGGCCAACGTCCTGACTTTC. Looking up the rest from reference TRBV7-8 and TRBJ2-6 gives the full variable domain: GAGVSQSPRYKVAKRGQDVALRCDPISGHVSLFWYQQALGQGPEFLTYFQNEAQLDKSGLPSDRFFAERPEGSVSTLKIQRTQQEDSAVYLCASSAGLSSGANVLTFGAGSRLTVL.

This sequence joins TRBV6-5 and TRBJ2-6; D is undetermined. The length of the CDR3 is 14 residues. The germline gives CDR1 MNHEY, CDR2 SVGAGI. V dropped 6 bases and J dropped 0 bases, with 6 bases sitting between them. The CDR3 coding sequence is TGTGCCAGCAGGAGGAACTCTGGGGCCAACGTCCTGACTTTC. Protein sequence: CASRRNSGANVLTF.

This chain connects TRBV6-5 to TRBJ2-2; 11 nucleotides align to TRBD2. CDR3 length equals 14 residues. From germline, CDR1 is MNHEY and CDR2 SVGAGI. Losses at the gene ends were 5 bases for V and 10 bases for J; bases not matched to a gene: 6. The CDR3 DNA reads as TGTGCCAGCAGTATAACTAGCGGGAGTGCGGAGCTGTTTTTT. This codes for CASSITSGSAELFF.

A single count supports this clone. The chain is built from TRBV6-6 and TRBJ2-2, with 10 bases that match TRBD1. This CDR3 contains 15 residues. The V segment lost 6 bases and the J segment 2 bases; nucleotides outside the gene matches: 3. CDR1 and CDR2 (germline): MNHNY, SVGAGI (reference sequence). The CDR3 sequence: CASRGTGVNTGELFF. The DNA of the CDR3 is TGTGCCAGCAGAGGGACAGGGGTAAACACCGGGGAGCTGTTTTTT.